The 24 T cell receptor beta chains given below trace back to one sample, sequenced in a study of blood T cell repertoires in COVID-19. Sequencing used immunoSEQ multiplex PCR; TCRdb keeps in-frame clones, though not all of them. Found here are under 65,000 clones, approximately 80% of them singletons; the top ten hold roughly 6.1%. The source material was PBMCs or T cells enriched from blood (not recorded which). These receptor sequences come from a woman in her forties or fifties with acute COVID-19.

This clone was detected once. The V call is TRBV7-2, the J call TRBJ1-5, with 10 bases fitting TRBD1. The CDR3 spans 19 residues. V lost 5 bases to trimming and J lost 0 bases; unmatched junction nucleotides: 13. The germline V gene has CDR1 SGHTA and CDR2 FQGNSA. The CDR3 spells CASSPPRQGAVHSNQPQHF. The CDR3 nucleotides read TGTGCCAGCAGCCCACCTCGACAGGGGGCCGTTCATAGCAATCAGCCCCAGCATTTT.

J is TRBJ1-5 and V is TRBV5-4; TRBD1 matches at 8 bases. J gave up 3 bases and V 4 bases, and 3 bases lay outside the gene matches. Looked up from germline, CDR1 is SGHNT and CDR2 is YYREEE (reference sequence). The CDR3 spans 14 residues. Here the CDR3 reads CASSLDRANQPQHF. Written as DNA, the CDR3 is TGTGCCAGCAGCCTGGACAGGGCCAATCAGCCCCAGCATTTT.

The rearrangement joins TRBV2 to TRBJ1-5; 7 bases align to TRBD1. Germline lookup yields CDR1 SNHLY and CDR2 FYNNEI. The CDR3 spans 15 residues. The ends lost 4 bases at V and 0 bases at J; junction bases unmatched: 3. This chain's CDR3 is CASSGSGGSNQPQHF. In DNA, the CDR3 is TGTGCCAGCAGTGGGTCAGGGGGTAGCAATCAGCCCCAGCATTTT.

The V and J genes are TRBV15 and TRBJ1-2, with a possible D match to TRBD1 (5 bases). Looked up from germline, CDR1 is LNHNV and CDR2 is YYDKDF (reference sequence). Trimming left V 1 base short and J 3 bases short, with 15 bases between. The CDR3 loop spans 16 amino acids. The CDR3 nucleotides read TGTGCCACCAGCAGAGCCGGGGGTCAGGGTGACTATGGCTACACCTTC. This encodes CATSRAGGQGDYGYTF. The variable domain in full, completed from reference TRBV15 and TRBJ1-2, reads DAMVIQNPRYQVTQFGKPVTLSCSQTLNHNVMYWYQQKSSQAPKLLFHYYDKDFNNEADTPDNFQSRRPNTSFCFLDIRSPGLGDTAMYLCATSRAGGQGDYGYTFGSGTRLTVV.

This rearrangement joins TRBV7-2 to TRBJ2-3, with 9 nucleotides matching TRBD2. V dropped 5 bases and J dropped 0; count of bases not matched to a gene: 3. Germline CDR1 and CDR2: SGHTA and FQGNSA. This CDR3 contains 15 residues. This chain's CDR3 is CASSQRGASTDTQYF. Written as DNA, the CDR3 is TGTGCCAGCAGCCAGCGGGGGGCCAGCACAGATACGCAGTATTTT.

Points on this clone: A read error may account for a junction end that differs from germline. J is TRBJ2-5 and V is TRBV7-7, with TRBD2 identical over 10 bases. The CDR3 is made up of 15 amino acids. The germline V gene encodes CDR1 SSHAT and CDR2 FNYEAQ (reference sequence). The CDR3 spells CASSLTSGAQETQYF. For the CDR3, the DNA is TGTGCTAGCAGCTTAACTAGCGGGGCTCAAGAGACCCAGTACTTC.

The chain uses TRBV19 and TRBJ1-2; perhaps TRBD1 as D (6 bases). Trimming shortened V by 9 bases and J by 4 bases, and 21 bases separated the two germline ends. The CDR3 runs to 15 residues. Germline CDR1 reads LNHDA; CDR2 reads SQIVND (reference sequence). CDR3 residues: CASGDTSRPPYGYTF. The DNA for the CDR3 is TGTGCCAGCGGGGACACCTCTCGACCACCCTATGGCTACACCTTC.

V and J are TRBV5-5 and TRBJ1-5; 10 bases fit TRBD1. Germline CDR1 is SGHKS and CDR2 is YYEKEE (reference sequence). The CDR3 runs 14 residues. The V segment lost 4 bases and the J segment 3 bases; nucleotides outside the gene matches: 1. The CDR3 reads CASSRQGANQPQHF. The CDR3 bases are TGTGCCAGCAGCCGACAGGGGGCCAATCAGCCCCAGCATTTT.

This clone was counted a single time. The chain employs TRBV9 and TRBJ2-1; 8 nucleotides match TRBD2. The V gene's germline CDR1 is SGDLS and CDR2 YYNGEE. This CDR3 contains 19 residues. Trimming took 4 bases from V and 0 from J; bases not matched to a gene: 15. CDR3 loop: CASSSQGAGALSSYNEQFF. Here the CDR3 DNA reads TGTGCCAGCAGCTCCCAGGGAGCGGGGGCCTTGAGCTCCTACAATGAGCAGTTCTTC. The variable domain in full, with the rest retrieved from reference TRBV9 and TRBJ2-1, is DSGVTQTPKHLITATGQRVTLRCSPRSGDLSVYWYQQSLDQGLQFLIQYYNGEERAKGNILERFSAQQFPDLHSELNLSSLELGDSALYFCASSSQGAGALSSYNEQFFGPGTRLTVL.

V is TRBV7-9 and J is TRBJ2-2; possible D gene TRBD2, 7 bases. With 2 bases removed from V and 4 bases from J, the gap between germline ends came to 14 bases. CDR3 size: 16 residues. Germline V gene sequence: CDR1 SEHNR, CDR2 FQNEAQ (reference sequence). The CDR3 nucleotides read TGTGCCAGCAGCTTATCGGGGGGCGGAGGCACCGGGGAGCTGTTTTTT. This encodes CASSLSGGGGTGELFF.

The rearrangement uses TRBV20-1 and TRBJ2-1, with D uncertain. The CDR3 runs 15 residues. Trimming shortened V by 3 bases and J by 0 bases, and 12 bases separated the two germline ends. Germline CDR1 and CDR2: DFQATT and SNEGSKA (reference sequence). CDR3 DNA sequence: TGCAGTGCTAGTGCATTGAGAAGCTCCTACAATGAGCAGTTCTTC. Amino acids: CSASALRSSYNEQFF.

The chain uses TRBV9 and TRBJ2-1, with 12 bases identical to TRBD2. V was pared by 3 bases and J by 8 bases, with 6 bases of the junction left unmatched. The CDR3 spans 15 residues. The germline gives CDR1 SGDLS, CDR2 YYNGEE. The CDR3 nucleotides are TGTGCCAGCAGCGCGCTAGCGGGGGGGCTTGATGAGCAGTTCTTC. The encoded protein is CASSALAGGLDEQFF.

This chain connects TRBV28 to TRBJ1-2; a possible D gene is TRBD1 (6 bases). In germline, CDR1 is MDHEN, CDR2 SYDVKM. The V and J ends lost 3 bases and 5 bases respectively, with 22 bases between them. CDR3 length: 17 residues. The CDR3 DNA reads TGTGCCAGCAGTTTCAGGCAGGGAGGGGGGGCTAGATATGGCTACACCTTC. Translation gives CASSFRQGGGARYGYTF.

The chain combines TRBV7-2 with TRBJ2-1; D not certain. V lost 3 bases, J lost 2 bases, and 11 bases lay in between. The CDR3 contains 15 residues. CDR1 is SGHTA and CDR2 is FQGNSA in the germline V gene. The CDR3 DNA is TGTGCCAGCAGCTTGAGCCCAATGGCCTACAATGAGCAGTTCTTC. Translating it yields CASSLSPMAYNEQFF.

The rearrangement joins TRBV5-6 to TRBJ1-1, with D possibly being TRBD1 (6 bases). The germline gives CDR1 SGHDT, CDR2 YYEEEE. Trimming stripped 1 base from V and 5 bases from J, with 12 bases between. The CDR3 has 14 amino acids. Here the CDR3 DNA reads TGTGCCAGCAGCTTGCTTTTAACAGGGACTGAAGCTTTCTTT. This gives the protein CASSLLLTGTEAFF.

The rearrangement links TRBV6-4 to TRBJ2-1, with 9 bases matching TRBD1. The junction had 7 bases not matched to a gene; V was cut back by 2 bases and J by 5 bases. The CDR3 is 16 residues long. Germline V gives CDR1 MRHNA, CDR2 SNTAGT. The CDR3: CASSDGGGQGHNEQFF. The CDR3, as DNA: TGTGCCAGCAGTGACGGAGGGGGACAGGGTCACAATGAGCAGTTCTTC.

The chain couples TRBV11-3 to TRBJ2-5, with 10 bases lining up with TRBD2. Germline lookup yields CDR1 SGHNT and CDR2 YENEEA. The trim removed 4 bases at V and 2 bases at J, leaving 7 bases unmatched. This CDR3 region has 16 residues. The CDR3 DNA reads TGTGCCAGCAGCTCCACTAGCGGGGCTTCTCAAGAGACCCAGTACTTC. The encoded protein is CASSSTSGASQETQYF.

The chain has TRBV19 and TRBJ1-1; 9 bases map to TRBD1. Germline CDR1 is LNHDA and CDR2 is SQIVND (reference sequence). The CDR3 extends over 15 amino acids. The V gene end was trimmed by 5 bases and the J gene end by 1 base; junction bases not matched to a gene: 5. DNA of the CDR3: TGTGCCAGTAGTGCCCCGGGACAGGGGAACACTGAAGCTTTCTTT. Protein sequence: CASSAPGQGNTEAFF.

The chain links TRBV20-1 to TRBJ1-5; D may be TRBD1 (5 bases). Between the trimmed V and J ends, which lost 3 bases and 7 bases, there was a span of 10 bases. The CDR3 runs 12 residues. From germline, CDR1 is DFQATT and CDR2 SNEGSKA (reference sequence). The CDR3 bases are TGCAGTGCTAGTCTCGGGGGACAGCCCCAGCATTTT. This sequence encodes CSASLGGQPQHF.

The chain employs TRBV7-9 and TRBJ1-4; D is possibly TRBD1 (6 bases). This CDR3 comprises 16 residues. CDR1 and CDR2 (germline): SEHNR, FQNEAQ (reference sequence). Trimming removed 5 bases from V and 5 bases from J, with 18 bases in between. This CDR3 is CASSQTSDRPNEKLFF. The CDR3 DNA reads as TGTGCCAGCAGCCAAACCTCGGACAGACCAAATGAAAAACTGTTTTTT.

The J gene is TRBJ1-2, the V gene TRBV6-5; no clear D. With 8 bases removed from V and 6 bases from J, the gap between germline ends came to 19 bases. This CDR3 comprises 14 residues. Per the germline V gene, CDR1 is MNHEY and CDR2 is SVGAGI. The DNA of the CDR3 is TGTGCCAGCGGGTTGACCCGGGGAGGAGATGGCTACACCTTC. This translates into CASGLTRGGDGYTF.

V gene TRBV2 combines with J gene TRBJ2-7; D is possibly TRBD1 (5 bases). This CDR3 spans 12 amino acids. From germline, CDR1 is SNHLY and CDR2 FYNNEI. Trimming took off 7 bases at V and 5 bases at J, with 12 bases between the two ends. The CDR3 loop reads CASTPGINEQYF. The CDR3 nucleotides read TGTGCCAGCACCCCAGGGATCAACGAGCAGTACTTC.

The chain recombines TRBV6-5 with TRBJ2-7; weak D call: TRBD1 (5 bases). The CDR3 is 14 residues long. V lost 5 bases to trimming and J lost 0 bases, with 11 bases between them. Germline CDR1 is MNHEY and CDR2 is SVGAGI. The CDR3 DNA reads TGTGCCAGCAGTCCACAGGAATACTCCTACGAGCAGTACTTC. This gives the protein CASSPQEYSYEQYF.

The rearrangement joins TRBV6-5 to TRBJ1-5; 11 positions agree with TRBD1. Germline CDR1 MNHEY, CDR2 SVGAGI. The length of the CDR3 is 15 residues. Trimming took 6 bases from V and 7 from J; bases not matched to a gene: 8. The CDR3 loop reads CASSVGTGGRQPQHF. The DNA of the CDR3 is TGTGCCAGCAGCGTCGGGACAGGGGGTCGGCAGCCCCAGCATTTT.